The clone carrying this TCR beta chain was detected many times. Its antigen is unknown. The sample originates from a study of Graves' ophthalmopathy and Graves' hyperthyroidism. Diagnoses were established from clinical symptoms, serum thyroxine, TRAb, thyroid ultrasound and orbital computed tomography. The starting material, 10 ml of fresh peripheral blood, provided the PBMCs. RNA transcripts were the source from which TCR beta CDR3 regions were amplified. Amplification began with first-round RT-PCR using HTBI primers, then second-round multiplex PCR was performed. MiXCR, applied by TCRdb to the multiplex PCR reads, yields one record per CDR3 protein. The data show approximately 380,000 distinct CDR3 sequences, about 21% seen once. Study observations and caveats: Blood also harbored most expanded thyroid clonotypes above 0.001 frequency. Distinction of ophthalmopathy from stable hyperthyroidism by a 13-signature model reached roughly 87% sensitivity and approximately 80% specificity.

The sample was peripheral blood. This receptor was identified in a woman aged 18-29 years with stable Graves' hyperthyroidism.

The CDR3 sequence is CASSYTVNTEAFF. In nucleotides, the CDR3 is TGTGCCAGCAGTTACACAGTGAACACTGAAGCTTTCTTT. This chain joins TRBV6-2 or TRBV6-3 and TRBJ1-1, with unresolved D. Per the germline V gene, CDR1 is MNHEY and CDR2 is SVGEGT. Trimming stripped 2 bases from V and 0 bases from J, with 4 bases between. This CDR3 region has 13 residues.